These T cell receptor beta chains were read from a single sample in a study of CD8 T cells in ankylosing spondylitis. Using its own MiXCR run on the 5' RACE reads, TCRdb lists one record per CDR3 protein. The sample records about 540,000 distinct CDR3 sequences, 10% to 15% being singletons. The sequencing input was blood, either unsorted or a sorted T cell fraction (not recorded which). The receptors originated from a male donor with ankylosing spondylitis. Each CDR3 is given with its conserved first and last residue. A D gene is named only where the DNA matches it firmly. A row's size may be missing; if present it is once, few, many or a size class.

abundance: few; d_gene: -; len: 16; v_gene: TRBV19; j_gene: TRBJ2-7; CDR3aa: CASSFSGDAFSYEQYF; CDR3nt: TGTGCCAGTAGTTTTTCGGGAGACGCCTTCTCCTACGAGCAGTACTTC
abundance: -; d_gene: TRBD1; len: 15; v_gene: TRBV20-1; j_gene: TRBJ1-4; CDR3aa: CSARGWTGGDEKLFF; CDR3nt: TGCAGTGCTAGAGGATGGACAGGGGGAGATGAAAAACTGTTTTTT
abundance: few; d_gene: TRBD1; len: 16; v_gene: TRBV7-8; j_gene: TRBJ2-3; CDR3aa: CASSLATGGGTYTQYF; CDR3nt: TGTGCCAGCAGCTTAGCGACAGGGGGCGGGACATATACGCAGTATTTT
abundance: many; d_gene: -; len: 17; v_gene: TRBV11-1; j_gene: TRBJ1-5; CDR3aa: CASSLVSSGESNQPQHF; CDR3nt: TGTGCCAGCAGCTTAGTTTCGTCGGGGGAGAGCAATCAGCCCCAGCATTTT
abundance: -; d_gene: TRBD1; len: 15; v_gene: TRBV6-1; j_gene: TRBJ1-1; CDR3aa: CASSGPITGDTEAFF; CDR3nt: TGTGCCAGCAGTGGACCGATTACAGGGGACACTGAAGCTTTCTTT
abundance: -; d_gene: -; len: 14; v_gene: TRBV20-1; j_gene: TRBJ2-3; CDR3aa: CSVPRQLFTDTQYF; CDR3nt: TGCAGTGTCCCTCGACAGCTCTTCACAGATACGCAGTATTTT
abundance: -; d_gene: TRBD2; len: 14; v_gene: TRBV20-1; j_gene: TRBJ2-7; CDR3aa: CSAYGLAGDYEQYF; CDR3nt: TGCAGTGCTTATGGACTAGCGGGAGACTACGAGCAGTACTTC
abundance: -; d_gene: -; len: 14; v_gene: TRBV12-3/TRBV12-4; j_gene: TRBJ2-7; CDR3aa: CASSFGDESYEQYF; CDR3nt: TGTGCCAGCAGTTTTGGGGATGAGTCCTACGAGCAGTACTTC
abundance: -; d_gene: TRBD2; len: 17; v_gene: TRBV2; j_gene: TRBJ2-1; CDR3aa: CASSEAPWTSAYNEQFF; CDR3nt: TGTGCCAGCAGTGAAGCGCCTTGGACTAGTGCCTACAATGAGCAGTTCTTC
abundance: few; d_gene: -; len: 13; v_gene: TRBV10-3; j_gene: TRBJ2-1; CDR3aa: CAISDGRYNEQFF; CDR3nt: TGTGCCATCAGTGATGGCAGGTACAATGAGCAGTTCTTC
abundance: -; d_gene: -; len: 18; v_gene: TRBV20-1; j_gene: TRBJ1-5; CDR3aa: CSARGPGHPTARNQPQHF; CDR3nt: TGCAGTGCAAGGGGACCGGGACACCCTACGGCACGCAATCAGCCCCAGCATTTT
abundance: -; d_gene: TRBD1; len: 14; v_gene: TRBV5-1; j_gene: TRBJ2-3; CDR3aa: CASSPDRGGDTQYF; CDR3nt: TGCGCCAGCAGCCCCGACAGGGGGGGAGATACGCAGTATTTT
abundance: few; d_gene: TRBD1; len: 18; v_gene: TRBV12-5; j_gene: TRBJ1-1; CDR3aa: CASGFFSGQGRIDAEAFF; CDR3nt: TGTGCTAGTGGTTTTTTCTCGGGACAGGGACGAATTGATGCTGAAGCTTTCTTT
abundance: few; d_gene: -; len: 13; v_gene: TRBV9; j_gene: TRBJ2-1; CDR3aa: CASSPRDLGGQFF; CDR3nt: TGTGCCAGCAGCCCGAGGGACTTAGGAGGGCAGTTCTTC
abundance: few; d_gene: -; len: 13; v_gene: TRBV3-1; j_gene: TRBJ2-7; CDR3aa: CASRSGAPYEQYF; CDR3nt: TGTGCCAGCAGGAGCGGAGCCCCCTACGAGCAGTACTTC
abundance: -; d_gene: -; len: 14; v_gene: TRBV20-1; j_gene: TRBJ2-3; CDR3aa: CSAPITGTPDTQYF; CDR3nt: TGCAGTGCACCTATCACAGGGACTCCGGATACGCAGTATTTT
abundance: many; d_gene: TRBD2; len: 14; v_gene: TRBV20-1; j_gene: TRBJ2-1; CDR3aa: CSAPSSGDYNEQFF; CDR3nt: TGCAGTGCTCCCAGTAGCGGGGACTACAATGAGCAGTTCTTC
abundance: many; d_gene: TRBD1; len: 13; v_gene: TRBV12-3/TRBV12-4; j_gene: TRBJ1-2; CDR3aa: CASSPDRVGGYTF; CDR3nt: TGTGCCAGCAGCCCGGACAGGGTGGGCGGCTACACCTTC
abundance: -; d_gene: -; len: 12; v_gene: TRBV29-1; j_gene: TRBJ1-2; CDR3aa: CSVGRTAEDYTF; CDR3nt: TGCAGCGTTGGCAGGACAGCAGAGGACTACACCTTC
abundance: few; d_gene: -; len: 15; v_gene: TRBV20-1; j_gene: TRBJ2-3; CDR3aa: CSATSPVSATDTQYF; CDR3nt: TGCAGTGCTACCTCACCTGTCTCCGCCACAGATACGCAGTATTTT
abundance: -; d_gene: -; len: 16; v_gene: TRBV12-3/TRBV12-4; j_gene: TRBJ2-2; CDR3aa: CASSPTSGGVTGELFF; CDR3nt: TGTGCCAGCAGTCCCACTTCCGGTGGGGTCACCGGGGAGCTGTTTTTT
abundance: -; d_gene: TRBD1; len: 15; v_gene: TRBV29-1; j_gene: TRBJ1-2; CDR3aa: CSAMIRDREHYGYTF; CDR3nt: TGCAGCGCCATGATCCGGGACAGGGAGCACTATGGCTACACCTTC
abundance: -; d_gene: TRBD1; len: 15; v_gene: TRBV3-1; j_gene: TRBJ2-7; CDR3aa: CASRDSGTATYEQYF; CDR3nt: TGTGCCAGCAGAGATTCCGGGACAGCGACCTACGAGCAGTACTTC
abundance: few; d_gene: TRBD1; len: 16; v_gene: TRBV5-1; j_gene: TRBJ1-3; CDR3aa: CASSPPGQVSGNTIYF; CDR3nt: TGCGCCAGCAGCCCGCCGGGACAGGTCTCTGGAAACACCATATATTTT
abundance: -; d_gene: -; len: 12; v_gene: TRBV12-3/TRBV12-4; j_gene: TRBJ1-1; CDR3aa: CASGGENTEAFF; CDR3nt: TGTGCCAGCGGGGGCGAGAACACTGAAGCTTTCTTT
abundance: few; d_gene: -; len: 18; v_gene: TRBV7-8; j_gene: TRBJ2-5; CDR3aa: CASSLGVSGTGPGVTQYF; CDR3nt: TGTGCCAGCAGCTTAGGAGTGTCAGGAACCGGGCCGGGGGTGACCCAGTACTTC
abundance: -; d_gene: TRBD1; len: 14; v_gene: TRBV6-1; j_gene: TRBJ2-2; CDR3aa: CATWDRTSAGELFF; CDR3nt: TGTGCCACCTGGGACAGGACGAGCGCCGGGGAGCTGTTTTTT